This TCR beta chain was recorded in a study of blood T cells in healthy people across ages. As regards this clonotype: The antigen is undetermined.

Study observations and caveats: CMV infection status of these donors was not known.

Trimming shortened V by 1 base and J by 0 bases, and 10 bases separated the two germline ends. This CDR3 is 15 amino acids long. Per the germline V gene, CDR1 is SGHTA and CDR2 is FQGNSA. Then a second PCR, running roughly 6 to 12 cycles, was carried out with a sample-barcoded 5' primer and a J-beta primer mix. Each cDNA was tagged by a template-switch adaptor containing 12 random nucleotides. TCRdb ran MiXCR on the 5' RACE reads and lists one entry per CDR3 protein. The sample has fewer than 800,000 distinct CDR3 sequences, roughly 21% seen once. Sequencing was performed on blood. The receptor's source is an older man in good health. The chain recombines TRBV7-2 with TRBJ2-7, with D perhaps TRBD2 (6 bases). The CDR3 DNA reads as TGTGCCAGCAGCTTAGACGGGACTCTCTCCTACGAGCAGTACTTC. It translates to CASSLDGTLSYEQYF.